This record concerns one TCR beta chain sequence. What it binds is not known. Additional DNA sequences in this sample encode the identical CDR3. The sample comes from a study of shared clonotypes between healthy human individuals. Splitting of CD4+ cells produced CD45RA+ naive and CD45RA-negative memory subsets. Overall study results and limits: A generally larger estimated richness was seen in naive subsets than in memory subsets. Non-shared clonotypes had lower generation probabilities than clonotypes shared by all four sorted-subset donors.

Original data processing: ImmunoSEQ sequences covered only the junction and lacked quality scores; filtering therefore differed. Some clones are missing from TCRdb's copy, which holds only in-frame ones; the method was immunoSEQ multiplex PCR. Clonal size and the V and J genes are those of that table, whereas D and trimming came from the DNA. The data hold roughly 1,100,000 clones, with 65% to 75% observed a single time. V was cut by 0 bases and J by 3 bases, with 3 bases left in between. The CDR3 totals 11 residues. In germline, CDR1 is GTSNPN, CDR2 SVGIG (reference sequence). Sequenced material: memory CD4+ T cells sorted from blood. The subset is: CD45RA-negative fraction. This sequence was found in a young man in good health. V is TRBV30 and J is TRBJ2-7; D not resolved. The CDR3 DNA reads as TGTGCCTGGAGTGTGTACTACGAGCAGTACTTC. Translation: CAWSVYYEQYF.